This record concerns one T cell receptor beta chain sequence. No antigen is known for it. At sampling all donors were nominally healthy, likely with unrecorded immune exposures. This PCR relied on a set of 60 Vbeta primers and 13 Jbeta primers. This table comes from immunoSEQ multiplex PCR, and its TCRdb copy is limited to in-frame clones, with some not included. The repertoire holds over 150,000 clones, with roughly four fifths as singletons. This entry belongs to a study of cytomegalovirus exposure and HLA in healthy donors. Points from the study as a whole: The study designated 150 or so TCR beta chains cytomegalovirus-associated. It was reported that the classifier diagnosed cytomegalovirus status with high specificity and sensitivity in both the original and validation cohorts. Available immune exposure information covered CMV serostatus only.

The sequencing input was PBMCs. The TCR comes from a male donor in good health and CMV-seronegative.

CDR3 sequence reads: CASSVVGGSSGTSTDTQYF. CDR3 nucleotide sequence: TGTGCCAGCAGCGTAGTAGGAGGATCTAGCGGGACCAGCACAGATACGCAGTATTTT. J is TRBJ2-3 and V is TRBV9; 9 positions agree with TRBD2. Per the germline V gene, CDR1 is SGDLS and CDR2 is YYNGEE. The CDR3 sequence is 19 residues long. Trimming removed 0 bases from V and 0 bases from J; junction bases left unmatched: 11.